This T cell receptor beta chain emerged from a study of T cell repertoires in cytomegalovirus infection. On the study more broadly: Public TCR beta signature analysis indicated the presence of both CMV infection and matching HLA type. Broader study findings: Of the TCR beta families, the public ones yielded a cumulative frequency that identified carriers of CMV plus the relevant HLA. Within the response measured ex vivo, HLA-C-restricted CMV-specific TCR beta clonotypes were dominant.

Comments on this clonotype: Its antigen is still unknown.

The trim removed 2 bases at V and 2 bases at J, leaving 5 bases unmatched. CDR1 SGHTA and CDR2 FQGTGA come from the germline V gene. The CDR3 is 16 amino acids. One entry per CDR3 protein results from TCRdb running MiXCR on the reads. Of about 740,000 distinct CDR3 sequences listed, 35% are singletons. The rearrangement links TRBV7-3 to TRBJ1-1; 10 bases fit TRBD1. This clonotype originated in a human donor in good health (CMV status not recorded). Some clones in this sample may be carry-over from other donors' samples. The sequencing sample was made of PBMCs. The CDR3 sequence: CASSLVGQGGNTEAFF. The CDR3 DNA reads TGTGCCAGCAGCTTAGTTGGACAGGGGGGAAACACTGAAGCTTTCTTT.